Each of the 25 T cell receptor beta chains below was sequenced from the same sample in a study of blood T cell repertoires in COVID-19. Profiled with immunoSEQ multiplex PCR; TCRdb holds only in-frame clones, not every one. The table lists around 120,000 clones, roughly 85% of them singletons. The sample comprised peripheral blood. The receptors shown here come from a human donor in a cohort sampled during active COVID-19.

The chain employs TRBV4-3 and TRBJ1-1; 9 bases fit TRBD1. The CDR3 is 14 amino acids. CDR1 is LGHNA and CDR2 is YSLEER in the germline V gene. With V trimmed by 1 base and J by 3 bases, 0 bases remained unmatched. The CDR3 spells CASSQGTGDTEAFF. For the CDR3, the DNA is TGCGCCAGCAGCCAAGGGACAGGGGACACTGAAGCTTTCTTT.

This CDR3 is CASSDRMGSRGTGELFF. The CDR3 DNA follows: TGTGCCAGCAGTGATAGAATGGGGAGTCGGGGCACCGGGGAGCTGTTTTTT. The V call is TRBV28, the J call TRBJ2-2; D may be TRBD2 (5 bases). Germline V gene lookup returns CDR1 MDHEN and CDR2 SYDVKM. V shed 5 bases and J shed 4 bases, with 20 bases lying between them. CDR3 size: 17 residues. Together with reference TRBV28 and TRBJ2-2, the CDR3 gives the full variable domain: DVKVTQSSRYLVKRTGEKVFLECVQDMDHENMFWYRQDPGLGLRLIYFSYDVKMKEKGDIPEGYSVSREKKERFSLILESASTNQTSMYLCASSDRMGSRGTGELFFGEGSRLTVL.

The chain links TRBV28 to TRBJ2-2; 8 positions match TRBD2. This CDR3 comprises 14 residues. Germline CDR1 and CDR2: MDHEN and SYDVKM. Trimming took 7 bases from V and 3 from J; bases not matched to a gene: 4. The CDR3 sequence is CASTPSGYTGELFF. In DNA form, the CDR3 reads TGTGCCAGCACCCCTAGCGGGTACACCGGGGAGCTGTTTTTT.

V usage is TRBV9 and J usage is TRBJ2-2, with TRBD1 as a possible D gene (6 bases). Trimming took 3 bases from V and 6 from J, leaving 12 bases between them. The germline V gene has CDR1 SGDLS and CDR2 YYNGEE. CDR3 length equals 14 residues. CDR3 protein: CASSELRGAGELFF. The CDR3 nucleotides read TGTGCCAGCAGCGAACTCAGGGGAGCCGGGGAGCTGTTTTTT.

This clone came up a few times. The V gene is TRBV28, the J gene TRBJ2-1; possibly TRBD2 for D (6 bases). V lost 5 bases and J lost 7, with 18 bases in between. Germline-derived CDR1 and CDR2 are MDHEN and SYDVKM. The CDR3 is 15 amino acids. CDR3 sequence (DNA): TGTGCCAGCAGTCCGATGTTGGGGCGGGGAAATGAGCAGTTCTTC. Amino acids: CASSPMLGRGNEQFF.

The chain joins TRBV7-6 to TRBJ2-5; D unresolved. The germline V gene encodes CDR1 SGHVS and CDR2 FNYEAQ. Trimming shortened V by 5 bases and J by 4 bases, and 14 bases separated the two germline ends. The CDR3 extends over 14 amino acids. CDR3 coding DNA: TGTGCCAGCAGCAACAGCAGGCGCCTAGAGACCCAGTACTTC. Its translation is CASSNSRRLETQYF.

This clone occurred once. V and J are TRBV29-1 and TRBJ2-3; a weak D match, TRBD1 (7 bases). Germline V gene sequence: CDR1 SQVTM, CDR2 ANQGSEA. Trimming removed 7 bases from V and 4 bases from J, with 15 bases in between. The CDR3 consists of 13 residues. CDR3 region: CSGEQGGADTQYF. The CDR3 bases are TGCAGCGGGGAGCAGGGGGGCGCAGATACGCAGTATTTT.

The chain combines TRBV5-1 with TRBJ1-1; weak D call: TRBD1 (5 bases). Trimming stripped 1 base from V and 5 bases from J, with 9 bases between. The CDR3 contains 13 residues. CDR1 SGHRS and CDR2 YFSETQ come from the germline V gene. This CDR3 is CASSLSGVTEAFF. CDR3 nucleotides: TGCGCCAGCAGCTTGTCGGGGGTAACTGAAGCTTTCTTT.

The genes are TRBV6-5 and TRBJ2-2; D perhaps matches TRBD1 (5 bases). The V end lost 6 bases, the J end lost 6 bases, and 14 bases lay between the germline ends. CDR1 MNHEY and CDR2 SVGAGI come from the germline V gene. The CDR3 consists of 14 residues. CDR3 amino acids: CASSPQGNAGELFF. The CDR3, as DNA: TGTGCCAGCAGCCCGCAGGGTAATGCCGGGGAGCTGTTTTTT.

As concerns this clone: This same CDR3 is encoded by further DNA sequences in the sample. The chain employs TRBV4-3 and TRBJ2-3, with D perhaps TRBD2 (6 bases). CDR1 is LGHNA, CDR2 YSLEER, per germline. The length of the CDR3 is 16 residues. Between the trimmed V and J ends, which lost 0 bases and 1 base, there was a span of 11 bases. The DNA for the CDR3 is TGCGCCAGCAGCCAAGATGCGAGCGGGCGCACAGATACGCAGTATTTT. Its translation: CASSQDASGRTDTQYF.

The V and J genes are TRBV4-3 and TRBJ2-1, with 11 bases that match TRBD2. Germline values: CDR1 LGHNA, CDR2 YSLEER. Germline trimming cut 6 bases from V and 8 bases from J; bases unmatched to any gene: 9. CDR3 length: 15 residues. CDR3 DNA: TGCGCCAGCAGTGAGGGGCTAGCGGGGGGAGATGAGCAGTTCTTC. Protein sequence: CASSEGLAGGDEQFF.

This rearrangement joins TRBV29-1 to TRBJ1-5, with D perhaps TRBD1 (5 bases). The CDR3 spans 13 residues. CDR1 and CDR2 from the germline V gene are SQVTM and ANQGSEA. V lost 0 bases, J lost 6 bases, and 9 bases lay in between. This CDR3 reads CSVEDITGQPQHF. CDR3 nucleotides: TGCAGCGTTGAAGATATTACAGGTCAGCCCCAGCATTTT.

V gene TRBV5-6 combines with J gene TRBJ1-1; weak D call: TRBD1 (5 bases). From germline, CDR1 is SGHDT and CDR2 YYEEEE. The germline V and J ends were trimmed by 3 bases and 2 bases, with 8 bases remaining between them. The CDR3 loop spans 13 amino acids. In nucleotides, the CDR3 is TGTGCCAGCAGCTCGGACACAAACACTGAAGCTTTCTTT. Translation gives CASSSDTNTEAFF.

This chain connects TRBV18 to TRBJ1-1; D remains ambiguous. Germline-derived CDR1 and CDR2 are KGHSH and LQKENI. The germline V and J ends were trimmed by 3 bases and 0 bases, with 8 bases remaining between them. This CDR3 is 14 amino acids long. CDR3 sequence reads: CASSPGSMNTEAFF. CDR3 nucleotides: TGTGCCAGCTCACCTGGGAGTATGAACACTGAAGCTTTCTTT.

Only one count was recorded for this clone. The chain uses TRBV4-2 and TRBJ1-2, with unresolved D. The CDR3 is 18 residues long. The V end lost 1 base, the J end lost 2 bases, and 20 bases lay between the germline ends. The germline V gene has CDR1 LGHNA and CDR2 YNFKEQ. CDR3 protein: CASSQVSGGPSKNYGYTF. CDR3 DNA: TGTGCCAGCAGCCAAGTATCAGGAGGACCGAGCAAAAACTATGGCTACACCTTC.

The V and J genes are TRBV9 and TRBJ1-2, with 7 bases matching TRBD1. The germline V gene has CDR1 SGDLS and CDR2 YYNGEE. The J segment lost 8 bases and the V segment lost 0 bases, leaving 4 bases of the junction unmatched. The CDR3 is 13 residues long. CDR3 nucleotides: TGTGCCAGCAGCGTAGGGGACAGCGGCGGCTACACCTTC. Its protein product is CASSVGDSGGYTF.

The chain joins TRBV18 to TRBJ2-7; 11 positions agree with TRBD1. This CDR3 has 15 amino acids. Germline values: CDR1 KGHSH, CDR2 LQKENI. The junction had 3 bases not matched to a gene; V was cut back by 3 bases and J by 2 bases. The chain's CDR3 is CASSPGQGGPYEQYF. As DNA, the CDR3 is TGTGCCAGCTCACCGGGACAGGGGGGACCCTACGAGCAGTACTTC.

This clone was detected only a few times. V and J are TRBV28 and TRBJ1-2, with TRBD1 identical over 10 bases. CDR3 length: 15 residues. Germline V gene data show CDR1 as MDHEN and CDR2 as SYDVKM. V gave up 2 bases and J gave up 7 bases; unmatched junction bases: 7. CDR3 in amino acids: CASSLLLDRGSGYTF. The CDR3 DNA is TGTGCCAGCAGTTTACTCTTGGACAGGGGGAGTGGCTACACCTTC.

The chain joins TRBV6-5 to TRBJ2-1; 10 bases align to TRBD2. The CDR3 runs to 15 residues. Germline loops: CDR1 MNHEY, CDR2 SVGAGI. V lost 5 bases and J lost 4; bases outside the gene matches: 5. The DNA for the CDR3 is TGTGCCAGCAGTAAATCTAGCGGGAGTTACAATGAGCAGTTCTTC. Its protein is CASSKSSGSYNEQFF.

This rearrangement joins TRBV27 to TRBJ2-1, with TRBD1 matching 8 bases. V dropped 2 bases and J dropped 4; count of bases not matched to a gene: 4. The V gene's germline CDR1 is MNHEY and CDR2 SMNVEV (reference sequence). The CDR3 is 15 residues long. CDR3 nucleotide sequence: TGTGCCAGCAGTTTAGGCGGACAGGGATACAATGAGCAGTTCTTC. Residues: CASSLGGQGYNEQFF.

The chain employs TRBV5-1 and TRBJ2-7, with 13 positions matching TRBD2. Trimming cost V 2 bases and J 4 bases; bases outside gene matches: 3. Germline V gene sequence: CDR1 SGHRS, CDR2 YFSETQ. The CDR3 extends over 15 amino acids. DNA of the CDR3: TGCGCCAGCAGCTTCTTGACTAGCGGGAGGTACGAGCAGTACTTC. It translates to CASSFLTSGRYEQYF.

CDR3 sequence reads: CASSLADTTTNEKLFF. The CDR3 bases are TGTGCCAGCAGTTTGGCTGACACCACAACTAATGAAAAACTGTTTTTT. The chain is built from TRBV28 and TRBJ1-4; D gene ambiguous. V lost 3 bases and J lost 0, with 11 bases in between. This CDR3 is built from 16 residues. CDR1 and CDR2 (germline): MDHEN, SYDVKM.

V is TRBV2 and J is TRBJ2-5; D is uncertain. V gave up 2 bases and J gave up 3 bases, with 7 bases separating them. Germline V lookup: CDR1 SNHLY, CDR2 FYNNEI. CDR3 length: 13 amino acids. Here the CDR3 reads CASSEPREETQYF. In nucleotides, the CDR3 is TGTGCCAGCAGTGAACCCCGAGAAGAGACCCAGTACTTC.

This clone was observed a handful of times. This rearrangement joins TRBV3-1 (or the pseudogene TRBV3-2) to TRBJ1-5; D is possibly TRBD1 (6 bases). There are 14 residues in the CDR3. Trimming stripped 2 bases from V and 6 bases from J, with 11 bases between. Germline CDR1 and CDR2: LGHDT and YNNKEL (reference sequence). In nucleotides, the CDR3 is TGTGCCAGCAGCCAAACAGGGTTTGGTCAGCCCCAGCATTTT. Translating gives CASSQTGFGQPQHF.

This chain links TRBV11-1 with TRBJ2-4; 10 bases agree with TRBD1. Germline CDR1 SGHAT, CDR2 FQDESV (reference sequence). The V segment lost 2 bases and the J segment 7 bases; nucleotides outside the gene matches: 5. This CDR3 comprises 15 residues. CDR3 region: CASSLRDRGENIQYF. As DNA, the CDR3 is TGTGCCAGCAGCTTAAGGGACAGGGGTGAGAACATTCAGTACTTC.